Presented here are 13 T cell receptor beta chains from one specimen sequenced in a study of chemoradiotherapy in HPV16-positive cancers. Clones were sequenced by immunoSEQ multiplex PCR, and TCRdb holds only the in-frame ones, with some missing. The table includes around 8,700 clones, less than 85% detected once. Collection took place from a patient who underwent chemoradiotherapy. These receptors all stem from a human donor with HPV-associated anogenital cancer.

This clone was found a few times. The chain carries TRBV27 and TRBJ2-7; 12 bases are a match to TRBD1. The ends lost 0 bases at V and 6 bases at J; junction bases unmatched: 9. CDR1 is MNHEY, CDR2 SMNVEV, per germline (reference sequence). CDR3 size: 17 residues. The CDR3 reads CASSLSPFWDRGPEQYF. In nucleotides, the CDR3 is TGTGCCAGCAGTTTATCACCATTCTGGGACAGGGGGCCCGAGCAGTACTTC.

The chain links TRBV28 to TRBJ1-4; 7 bases fit TRBD1. CDR1 and CDR2 from the germline V gene are MDHEN and SYDVKM. This CDR3 has 16 residues. J was trimmed by 10 bases and V by 6 bases; bases with no gene match: 17. CDR3 sequence reads: CASSSSQPGTVGKLFF. Written as DNA, the CDR3 is TGTGCCAGCAGCTCCTCCCAGCCGGGGACAGTGGGAAAACTGTTTTTT.

This clone was observed a handful of times. The rearrangement links TRBV27 to TRBJ1-2, with TRBD1 identical over 7 bases. The germline CDR1 and CDR2 sequences are MNHEY and SMNVEV (reference sequence). The length of the CDR3 is 13 residues. V lost 3 bases, J lost 4 bases, and 2 bases stayed unmatched. CDR3 DNA sequence: TGTGCCAGCAGTTTGTCAGGGGGCTATGGCTACACCTTC. It encodes CASSLSGGYGYTF.

In the case of this clone: One end of the junction fails to match germline, which may point to a read error. The genes are TRBV6-1 and TRBJ1-4, with 9 bases lining up with TRBD1. The V gene's germline CDR1 is MNHNS and CDR2 SASEGT. The CDR3 has 11 residues. This CDR3 is CASSVWDRVAF. The CDR3 nucleotides are TGTGCCAGCAGTGTTTGGGACAGGGTGGCTTTT.

The genes are TRBV18 and TRBJ2-1, with D uncertain. Trimming pared 3 bases from V and 12 bases from J, leaving 9 bases between. This CDR3 is 11 amino acids long. CDR1 and CDR2 (germline): KGHSH, LQKENI. CDR3 coding DNA: TGTGCCAGCTCACCCCAGACGGGGCAGTTCTTC. As protein: CASSPQTGQFF.

This clone was recorded once. The J gene is TRBJ1-2, the V gene TRBV5-1; no definite D call. This CDR3 has 12 amino acids. CDR1 and CDR2 (germline): SGHRS, YFSETQ. Deletions cut 0 bases from V and 8 bases from J, with 8 bases between. The DNA of the CDR3 is TGCGCCAGCAGCTTGGACAAAAAAGGCTACACCTTC. It yields the protein CASSLDKKGYTF.

The chain has TRBV30 and TRBJ2-3; TRBD2 matches 11 bases. Germline V lookup: CDR1 GTSNPN, CDR2 SVGIG (reference sequence). The junction had 8 bases not matched to a gene; V was cut back by 8 bases and J by 4 bases. There are 14 residues in the CDR3. In DNA form, the CDR3 reads TGTGCCCGGGGGGCTAGCGGGAGGCCAGATACGCAGTATTTT. Protein sequence: CARGASGRPDTQYF.

The chain links TRBV10-3 to TRBJ1-5; D may be TRBD1 (5 bases). V lost 10 bases, J lost 2 bases, and 15 bases lay in between. There are 14 residues in the CDR3. Germline CDR1 ENHRY, CDR2 SYGVKD. CDR3 sequence reads: CATGGVFGNQPQHF. The CDR3 DNA is TGTGCCACGGGAGGGGTTTTTGGCAATCAGCCCCAGCATTTT.

This chain uses TRBV27 with TRBJ2-5; 8 bases are a match to TRBD1. This CDR3 has 13 amino acids. Per the germline V gene, CDR1 is MNHEY and CDR2 is SMNVEV (reference sequence). Trimming cost V 5 bases and J 3 bases; bases outside gene matches: 2. Written as DNA, the CDR3 is TGTGCCAGCAGTCACAGGGGGGAAGAGACCCAGTACTTC. This gives the protein CASSHRGEETQYF.

The J gene is TRBJ2-3, the V gene TRBV27; D remains ambiguous. With 3 bases removed from V and 1 base from J, the gap between germline ends came to 8 bases. Looked up from germline, CDR1 is MNHEY and CDR2 is SMNVEV (reference sequence). The length of the CDR3 is 14 residues. In DNA, the CDR3 is TGTGCCAGCAGTTTTTCTATCCGCACAGATACGCAGTATTTT. Encoded protein: CASSFSIRTDTQYF.

The chain couples TRBV5-5 to TRBJ1-2; 9 nucleotides agree with TRBD1. Germline CDR1 SGHKS, CDR2 YYEKEE (reference sequence). CDR3 length: 15 amino acids. Losses at the gene ends were 3 bases for V and 6 bases for J; bases not matched to a gene: 9. The chain's CDR3 is CASSSTFRDRDGYTF. The CDR3 nucleotides are TGTGCCAGCAGCTCCACTTTTCGGGACAGGGATGGCTACACCTTC.

This chain connects TRBV7-9 to TRBJ2-2; D gene unclear. The CDR3 contains 14 residues. Looked up from germline, CDR1 is SEHNR and CDR2 is FQNEAQ (reference sequence). Trimming removed 4 bases from V and 6 bases from J, with 12 bases in between. The CDR3 spells CASSSLLRAGELFF. The DNA for the CDR3 is TGTGCCAGCAGCTCCCTCCTTCGAGCCGGGGAGCTGTTTTTT.

The chain carries TRBV9 and TRBJ1-1, with D perhaps matching TRBD1 (5 bases). V lost 4 bases and J 5 bases, leaving 15 bases between the germline ends. The CDR3 totals 14 residues. The germline gives CDR1 SGDLS, CDR2 YYNGEE. CDR3 protein: CASSRTTGGTEAFF. CDR3 bases: TGTGCCAGCAGCAGAACAACAGGAGGGACTGAAGCTTTCTTT.